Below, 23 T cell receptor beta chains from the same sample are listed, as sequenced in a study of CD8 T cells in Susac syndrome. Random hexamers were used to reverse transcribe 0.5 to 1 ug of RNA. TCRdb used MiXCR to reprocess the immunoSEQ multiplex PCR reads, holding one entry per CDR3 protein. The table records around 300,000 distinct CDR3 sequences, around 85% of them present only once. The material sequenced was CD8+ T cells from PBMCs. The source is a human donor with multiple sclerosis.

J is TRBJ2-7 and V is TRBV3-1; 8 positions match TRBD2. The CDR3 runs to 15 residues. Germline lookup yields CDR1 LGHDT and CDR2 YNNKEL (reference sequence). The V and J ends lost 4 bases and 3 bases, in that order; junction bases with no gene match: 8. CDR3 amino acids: CASSPTPGLDYEQYF. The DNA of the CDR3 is TGTGCCAGCAGCCCTACCCCGGGACTAGACTACGAGCAGTACTTC.

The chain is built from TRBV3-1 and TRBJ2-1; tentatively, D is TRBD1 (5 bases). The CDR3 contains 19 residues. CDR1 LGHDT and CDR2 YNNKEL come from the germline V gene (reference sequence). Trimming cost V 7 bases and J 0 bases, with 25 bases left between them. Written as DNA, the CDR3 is TGTGCCAGCACCCACGATGTTTGGGCAGGGCCAAACTCCTACAATGAGCAGTTCTTC. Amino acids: CASTHDVWAGPNSYNEQFF.

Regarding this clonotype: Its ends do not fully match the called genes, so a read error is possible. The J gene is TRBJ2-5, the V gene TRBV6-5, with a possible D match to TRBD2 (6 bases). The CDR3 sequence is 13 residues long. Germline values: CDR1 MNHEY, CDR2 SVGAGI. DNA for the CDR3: TGTGCCAGCAGTACCGGGGGTGCAGAGGCCCAGTACTTC. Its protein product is CASSTGGAEAQYF.

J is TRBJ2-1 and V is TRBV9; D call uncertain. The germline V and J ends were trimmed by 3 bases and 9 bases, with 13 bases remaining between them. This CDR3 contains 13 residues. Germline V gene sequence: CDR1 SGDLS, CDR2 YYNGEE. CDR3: CASSAPLVLEQFF. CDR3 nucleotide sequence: TGTGCCAGCAGCGCCCCATTAGTACTTGAGCAGTTCTTC.

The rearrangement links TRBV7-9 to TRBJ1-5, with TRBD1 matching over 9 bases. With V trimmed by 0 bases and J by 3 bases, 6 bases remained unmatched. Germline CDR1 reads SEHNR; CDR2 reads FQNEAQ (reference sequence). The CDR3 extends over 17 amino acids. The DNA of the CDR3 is TGTGCCAGCAGCTTAGCTTCGACAGGGGGGGTCAATCAGCCCCAGCATTTT. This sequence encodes CASSLASTGGVNQPQHF.

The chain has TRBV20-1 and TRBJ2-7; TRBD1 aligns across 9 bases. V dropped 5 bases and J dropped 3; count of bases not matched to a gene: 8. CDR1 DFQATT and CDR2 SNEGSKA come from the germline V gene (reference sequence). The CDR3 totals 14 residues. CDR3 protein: CSADTGQGLYEQYF. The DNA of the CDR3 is TGCAGTGCTGACACGGGACAGGGCCTCTACGAGCAGTACTTC.

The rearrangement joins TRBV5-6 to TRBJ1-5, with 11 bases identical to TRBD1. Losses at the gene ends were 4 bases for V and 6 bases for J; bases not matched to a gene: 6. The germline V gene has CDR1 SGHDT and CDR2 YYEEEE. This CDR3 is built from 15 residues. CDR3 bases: TGTGCCAGCAGCCTGAGGACAGGGGGCCGTCAGCCCCAGCATTTT. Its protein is CASSLRTGGRQPQHF.

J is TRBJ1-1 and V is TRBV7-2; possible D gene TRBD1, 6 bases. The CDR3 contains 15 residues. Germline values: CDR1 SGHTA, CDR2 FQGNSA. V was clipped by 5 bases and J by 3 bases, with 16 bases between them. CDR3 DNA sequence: TGTGCCAGCAGCCTCCGGACAGTACAGTACACTGAAGCTTTCTTT. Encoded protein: CASSLRTVQYTEAFF.

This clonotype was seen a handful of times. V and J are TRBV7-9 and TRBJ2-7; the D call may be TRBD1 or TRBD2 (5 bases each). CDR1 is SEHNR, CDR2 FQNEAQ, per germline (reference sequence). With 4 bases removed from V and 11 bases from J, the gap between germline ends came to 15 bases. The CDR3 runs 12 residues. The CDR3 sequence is CASSSGPMEEYF. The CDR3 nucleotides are TGTGCCAGCAGCTCGGGACCCATGGAGGAGTACTTC.

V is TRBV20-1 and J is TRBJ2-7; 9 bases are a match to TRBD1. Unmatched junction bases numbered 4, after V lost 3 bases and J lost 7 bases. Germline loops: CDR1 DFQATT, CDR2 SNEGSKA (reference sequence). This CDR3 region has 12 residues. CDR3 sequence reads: CSARDRGWEQYF. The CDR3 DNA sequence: TGCAGTGCTAGGGACAGGGGATGGGAGCAGTACTTC.

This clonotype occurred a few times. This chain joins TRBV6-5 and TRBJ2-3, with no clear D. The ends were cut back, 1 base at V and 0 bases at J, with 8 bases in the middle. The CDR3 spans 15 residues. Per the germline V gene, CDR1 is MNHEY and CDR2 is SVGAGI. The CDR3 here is CASSYFDSSTDTQYF. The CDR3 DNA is TGTGCCAGCAGTTACTTCGACTCTAGCACAGATACGCAGTATTTT.

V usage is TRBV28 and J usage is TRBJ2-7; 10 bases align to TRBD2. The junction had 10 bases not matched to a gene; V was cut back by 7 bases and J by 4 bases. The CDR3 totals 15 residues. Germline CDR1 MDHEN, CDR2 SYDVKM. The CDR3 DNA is TGTGCCAGCACTTTGGGGCTAGCGGGAGCTTACGAGCAGTACTTC. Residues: CASTLGLAGAYEQYF.

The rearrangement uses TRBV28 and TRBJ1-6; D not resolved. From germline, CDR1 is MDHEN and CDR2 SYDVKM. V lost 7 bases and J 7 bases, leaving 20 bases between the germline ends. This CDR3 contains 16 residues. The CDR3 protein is CASTWGGLAGNSPLHF. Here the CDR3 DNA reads TGTGCCAGCACTTGGGGAGGGCTGGCGGGAAATTCACCCCTCCACTTT.

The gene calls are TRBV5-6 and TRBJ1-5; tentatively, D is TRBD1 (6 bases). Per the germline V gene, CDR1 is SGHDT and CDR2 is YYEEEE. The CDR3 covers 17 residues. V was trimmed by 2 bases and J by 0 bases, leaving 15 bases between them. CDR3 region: CASSLPPGAYSNQPQHF. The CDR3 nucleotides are TGTGCCAGCAGCTTACCCCCAGGGGCCTATAGCAATCAGCCCCAGCATTTT.

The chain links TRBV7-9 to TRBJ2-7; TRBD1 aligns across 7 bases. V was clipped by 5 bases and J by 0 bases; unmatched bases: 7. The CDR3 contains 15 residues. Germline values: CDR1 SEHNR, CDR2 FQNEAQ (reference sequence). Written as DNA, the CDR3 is TGTGCCAGCAGCCCGACAGGGCTAAGCTCCTACGAGCAGTACTTC. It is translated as CASSPTGLSSYEQYF. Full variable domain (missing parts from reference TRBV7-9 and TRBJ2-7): DTGVSQNPRHKITKRGQNVTFRCDPISEHNRLYWYRQTLGQGPEFLTYFQNEAQLEKSRLLSDRFSAERPKGSFSTLEIQRTEQGDSAMYLCASSPTGLSSYEQYFGPGTRLTVT.

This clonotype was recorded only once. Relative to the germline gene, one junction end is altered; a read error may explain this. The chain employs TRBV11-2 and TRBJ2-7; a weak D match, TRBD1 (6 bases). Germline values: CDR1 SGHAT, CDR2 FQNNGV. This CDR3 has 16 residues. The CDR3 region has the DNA TGTGCCAGCAGCTTCGTACAGGGCGCCCGTCTGTACGAGCCGTACTTC. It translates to CASSFVQGARLYEPYF.

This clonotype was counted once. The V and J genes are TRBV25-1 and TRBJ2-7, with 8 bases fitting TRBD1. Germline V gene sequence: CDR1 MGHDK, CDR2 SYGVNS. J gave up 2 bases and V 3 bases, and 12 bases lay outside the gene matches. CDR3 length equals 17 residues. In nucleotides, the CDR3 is TGTGCCAGCAGTGAGCCCTCCCAGACAGGGGTGACCTACGAGCAGTACTTC. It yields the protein CASSEPSQTGVTYEQYF.

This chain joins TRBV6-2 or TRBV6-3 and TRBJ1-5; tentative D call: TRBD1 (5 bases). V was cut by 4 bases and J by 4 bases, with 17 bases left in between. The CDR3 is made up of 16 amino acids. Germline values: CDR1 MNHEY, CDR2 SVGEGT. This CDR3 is CASSFRRAAGNQPQHF. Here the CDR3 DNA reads TGTGCCAGCAGTTTCCGCAGGGCGGCGGGAAATCAGCCCCAGCATTTT.

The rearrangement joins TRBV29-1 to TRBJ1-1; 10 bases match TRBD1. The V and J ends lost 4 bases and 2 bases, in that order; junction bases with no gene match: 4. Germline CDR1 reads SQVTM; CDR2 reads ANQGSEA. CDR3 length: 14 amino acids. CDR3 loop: CSVGGQGLNTEAFF. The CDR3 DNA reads TGCAGCGTTGGGGGACAGGGGCTAAACACTGAAGCTTTCTTT.

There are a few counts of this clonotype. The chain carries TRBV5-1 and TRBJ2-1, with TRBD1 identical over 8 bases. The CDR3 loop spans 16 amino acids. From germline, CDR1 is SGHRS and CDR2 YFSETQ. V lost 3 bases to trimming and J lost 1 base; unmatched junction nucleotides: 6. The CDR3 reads CASSSGTGGSYNEQFF. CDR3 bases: TGCGCCAGCAGCTCAGGGACAGGAGGGTCCTACAATGAGCAGTTCTTC.

The CDR3 DNA sequence: TGCGCCAGCAGCCAAGATCTAGGGGGTTCCGGCGGCTACACCTTC. Translated: CASSQDLGGSGGYTF. The chain combines TRBV4-3 with TRBJ1-2, with D maybe TRBD1 (6 bases). The germline CDR1 and CDR2 sequences are LGHNA and YSLEER. The V gene lost 0 bases and the J gene lost 8 bases, with 16 bases spanning the gap. The length of the CDR3 is 15 residues.

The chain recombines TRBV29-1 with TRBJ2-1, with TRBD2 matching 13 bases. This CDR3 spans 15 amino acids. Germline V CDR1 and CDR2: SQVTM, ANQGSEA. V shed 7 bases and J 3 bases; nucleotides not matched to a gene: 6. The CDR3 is CSARLAGGFYNEQFF. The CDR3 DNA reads TGCAGCGCGCGACTAGCGGGAGGATTCTACAATGAGCAGTTCTTC.

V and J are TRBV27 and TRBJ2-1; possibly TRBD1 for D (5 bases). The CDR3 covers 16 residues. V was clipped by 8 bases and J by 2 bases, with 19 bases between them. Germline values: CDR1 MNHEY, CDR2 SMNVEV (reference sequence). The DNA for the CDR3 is TGTGCCAGCGTTTTATCGATAGGGGAAGCCTACAATGAGCAGTTCTTC. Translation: CASVLSIGEAYNEQFF.